One sample yielded the 3 T cell receptor beta chains listed below, sequenced in a study of shared clonotypes between healthy human individuals. Produced via immunoSEQ multiplex PCR; TCRdb's table is partial and in-frame only. The data hold approximately 2,000,000 clones, with roughly 92% observed a single time. The material sequenced was naive CD4+ T cells from PBMCs. Indicated subset: CD45RA+ positively selected. The receptors were sampled from a man between 18 and 35 years old in good health. Some clones in this sample may be carry-over from other donors' samples.

For this clone: The same CDR3 can be traced to other DNA sequences in this sample. This sequence joins TRBV18 and TRBJ2-5, with 7 nucleotides matching TRBD2. The germline CDR1 and CDR2 sequences are KGHSH and LQKENI. The CDR3 has 13 residues. The junction had 0 bases not matched to a gene; V was cut back by 0 bases and J by 5 bases. The DNA for the CDR3 is TGTGCCAGCTCACCACCGGGGGGGGAGACCCAGTACTTC. This encodes CASSPPGGETQYF.

CDR3 bases: TGTGCCAGCACCTCAGCCCCCTCCGATACGCAGTATTTT. Encoded protein: CASTSAPSDTQYF. The gene calls are TRBV28 and TRBJ2-3; D gene ambiguous. The CDR3 consists of 13 residues. CDR1 is MDHEN, CDR2 SYDVKM, per germline. With 7 bases removed from V and 6 bases from J, the gap between germline ends came to 14 bases. Full variable domain (outside the CDR3, taken from reference TRBV28 and TRBJ2-3): DVKVTQSSRYLVKRTGEKVFLECVQDMDHENMFWYRQDPGLGLRLIYFSYDVKMKEKGDIPEGYSVSREKKERFSLILESASTNQTSMYLCASTSAPSDTQYFGPGTRLTVL.

The chain is built from TRBV2 and TRBJ2-7; 8 bases agree with TRBD2. Germline loops: CDR1 SNHLY, CDR2 FYNNEI. V lost 6 bases and J lost 2; bases outside the gene matches: 9. CDR3 length: 15 amino acids. Here the CDR3 DNA reads TGTGCCAGCAGCGGCGGGGCGGGAGGCCCCTACGAGCAGTACTTC. Residues: CASSGGAGGPYEQYF.